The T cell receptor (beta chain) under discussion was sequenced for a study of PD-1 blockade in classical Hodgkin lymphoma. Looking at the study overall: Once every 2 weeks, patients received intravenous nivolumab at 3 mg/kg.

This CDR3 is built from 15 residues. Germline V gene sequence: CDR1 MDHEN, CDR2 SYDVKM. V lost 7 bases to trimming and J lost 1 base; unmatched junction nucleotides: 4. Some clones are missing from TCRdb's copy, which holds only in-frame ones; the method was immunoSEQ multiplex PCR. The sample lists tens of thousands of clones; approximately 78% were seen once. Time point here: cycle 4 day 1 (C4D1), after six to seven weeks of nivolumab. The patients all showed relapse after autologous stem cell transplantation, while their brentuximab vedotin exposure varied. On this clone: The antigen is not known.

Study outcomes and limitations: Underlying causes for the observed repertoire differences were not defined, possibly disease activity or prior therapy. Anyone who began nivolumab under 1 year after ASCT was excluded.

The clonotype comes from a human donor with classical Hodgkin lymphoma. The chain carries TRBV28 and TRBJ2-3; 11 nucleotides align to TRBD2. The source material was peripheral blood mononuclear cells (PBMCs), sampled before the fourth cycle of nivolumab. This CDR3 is CASNLLAGGTDTQYF. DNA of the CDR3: TGTGCCAGCAACCTACTAGCGGGAGGCACAGATACGCAGTATTTT.